Here is one T cell receptor beta chain with its context. Germline CDR1 reads SGHNT; CDR2 reads YYREEE (reference sequence). This CDR3 is 14 amino acids long. V lost 0 bases and J 5 bases, leaving 11 bases between the germline ends. The data were taken from a study of OX40 agonist ivuxolimab in advanced cancers. About the research overall: Three patients responded partially, comprising one with hepatocellular carcinoma and two with cutaneous melanoma.

The table came from immunoSEQ multiplex PCR; TCRdb's copy has only in-frame clones and leaves some out. The repertoire consists of roughly 36,000 clones, with around four fifths occurring once and the leading ten covering less than 25%. The receptor was derived from an adult with an advanced solid tumor such as melanoma, head and neck, liver or kidney cancer. The V and J genes are TRBV5-4 and TRBJ2-5; the D gene is possibly TRBD1 (5 bases). This sample comprised CD4+ or CD8+ T cells sorted from blood, obtained in a trial of the OX40 agonist ivuxolimab. CDR3 DNA: TGTGCCAGCAGCTTGGCCAGGGCAGGGGAGACCCAGTACTTC. It is translated as CASSLARAGETQYF.